The 5 T cell receptor beta chains below all came from one sample that was sequenced in a study of cytomegalovirus exposure and HLA in healthy donors. 60 Vbeta and 13 Jbeta primers were used in PCR. Some clones are missing from TCRdb's copy, which holds only in-frame ones; the method was immunoSEQ multiplex PCR. The sample has roughly 150,000 clones, 80% seen once. Sequenced: PBMCs. These receptor sequences come from a young man in good health and CMV-seronegative.

The chain employs TRBV7-6 and TRBJ2-1; D perhaps matches TRBD2 (5 bases). Trimming took 1 base from V and 9 from J, leaving 10 bases between them. The CDR3 totals 13 residues. CDR1 is SGHVS, CDR2 FNYEAQ, per germline. The CDR3 loop is CASSLVFRGEQFF. As DNA, the CDR3 is TGTGCCAGCAGCTTAGTGTTTCGGGGTGAGCAGTTCTTC.

Note on this clone: The junction differs from germline at one of its ends, possibly a read error. This chain joins TRBV28 and TRBJ2-1; 8 bases agree with TRBD2. Germline values: CDR1 MDHEN, CDR2 SYDVKM. The CDR3 has 12 amino acids. In nucleotides, the CDR3 is TGTGCCAGCAGTTTATCCGGGGGGGCCGGGCTCTTC. The encoded protein is CASSLSGGAGLF.

The rearrangement uses TRBV28 and TRBJ1-5, with TRBD1 identical over 8 bases. The ends lost 5 bases at V and 7 bases at J; junction bases unmatched: 7. CDR3 length: 14 residues. The germline V gene has CDR1 MDHEN and CDR2 SYDVKM. DNA of the CDR3: TGTGCCAGCAGTCCCCAGGACAGGGTCCAGCCCCAGCATTTT. Translated: CASSPQDRVQPQHF.

The V and J genes are TRBV5-1 and TRBJ2-7, with D perhaps matching TRBD2 (6 bases). Germline CDR1 and CDR2: SGHRS and YFSETQ. The CDR3 extends over 14 amino acids. The V end lost 4 bases, the J end lost 0 bases, and 11 bases lay between the germline ends. CDR3 DNA sequence: TGCGCCAGCAGCCCCGACGGGAGCTCCTACGAGCAGTACTTC. Translation: CASSPDGSSYEQYF.

The rearrangement links TRBV28 to TRBJ2-1; TRBD2 aligns across 10 bases. V was pared by 6 bases and J by 9 bases, with 17 bases of the junction left unmatched. The length of the CDR3 is 17 residues. Germline V CDR1 and CDR2: MDHEN, SYDVKM. CDR3: CASSPGGASGSGVEQFF. For the CDR3, the DNA is TGTGCCAGCAGCCCCGGGGGGGCTAGCGGGAGTGGGGTTGAGCAGTTCTTC. The full variable domain, completed using reference TRBV28 and TRBJ2-1, is DVKVTQSSRYLVKRTGEKVFLECVQDMDHENMFWYRQDPGLGLRLIYFSYDVKMKEKGDIPEGYSVSREKKERFSLILESASTNQTSMYLCASSPGGASGSGVEQFFGPGTRLTVL.